The 4 T cell receptor beta chains listed next were all sequenced from one sample in a study of CD8 T cells in ankylosing spondylitis. TCRdb re-derived calls from the 5' RACE reads in MiXCR, one entry per CDR3 protein. Of some 240,000 distinct CDR3 sequences in the sample, 8% to 9.5% were seen once. Sequencing input: blood, either unsorted or a sorted T cell fraction (not recorded which). These TCRs come from a male donor with ankylosing spondylitis or in good health (not recorded which).

This clonotype was observed many times. V usage is TRBV27 and J usage is TRBJ1-2; D is ambiguous. The germline V gene has CDR1 MNHEY and CDR2 SMNVEV (reference sequence). The V end was cut by 2 bases, the J end by 0 bases, with 7 bases between. The CDR3 totals 14 residues. CDR3 amino acids: CASSLKAANYGYTF. As DNA, the CDR3 is TGTGCCAGCAGTTTAAAAGCAGCTAACTATGGCTACACCTTC.

This clonotype was observed at least ten times. This chain joins TRBV7-2 and TRBJ1-1, with 8 bases fitting TRBD1. CDR1 and CDR2 from the germline V gene are SGHTA and FQGNSA. This CDR3 is built from 14 residues. J lost 6 bases, V lost 0 bases, and 3 bases had no gene match. The CDR3 here is CASSLALTGAEAFF. The CDR3 region has the DNA TGTGCCAGCAGCTTAGCCTTGACAGGGGCTGAAGCTTTCTTT.

This clonotype was picked up many times. The rearrangement links TRBV27 to TRBJ2-2; 13 bases map to TRBD2. CDR1 is MNHEY, CDR2 SMNVEV, per germline (reference sequence). The junction had 3 bases not matched to a gene; V was cut back by 5 bases and J by 0 bases. CDR3 length equals 17 residues. The CDR3 reads CASSPGLAGTNTGELFF. The DNA for the CDR3 is TGTGCCAGCAGTCCGGGACTAGCGGGGACGAACACCGGGGAGCTGTTTTTT.

Many counts were recorded for this clonotype. The V call is TRBV12-3 or TRBV12-4, the J call TRBJ1-3; D uncertain. The CDR3 contains 11 residues. Trimming stripped 7 bases from V and 9 bases from J, with 10 bases between. The CDR3 region is CASTFQSTIYF. CDR3 in DNA: TGTGCCAGCACCTTCCAGAGCACCATATATTTT.